This TCR beta chain was recorded in a study of T cells in Graves' hyperthyroidism and ophthalmopathy. Broader study findings: Ophthalmopathy, which appeared later, was predicted by the model a median around 6 months before onset. By a 13 V-J model, ophthalmopathy was set apart from stable hyperthyroidism.

The cohort's ophthalmopathy patients, a group with duration under 3 months, had a Clinical Activity Score of at least 3 and a NOSPECS grade of at least 4. PBMCs stemmed from less than 13 ml fresh peripheral blood. The TCR beta CDR3 regions underwent amplification using RNA transcripts as the source. HTBI primers were used for first-round RT-PCR of the TCR CDR3. A single record per CDR3 protein comes from TCRdb applying MiXCR to the multiplex PCR reads. The profile shows about 400,000 distinct CDR3 sequences, roughly 15% of them singletons. This CDR3 has 16 amino acids. Germline V gives CDR1 SGHRS, CDR2 YFSETQ. J was trimmed by 3 bases and V by 0 bases; bases with no gene match: 9. This clonotype was detected a few times. Antigen unknown.

The chain combines TRBV5-1 with TRBJ2-7; 7 positions match TRBD2. The sequencing input was blood. The sequence derives from a woman aged 55-70 years with Graves' ophthalmopathy. The CDR3 DNA reads as TGCGCCAGCAGCTTGGAATTGGGGGGGAGCGGCTACGAGCAGTACTTC. The encoded protein is CASSLELGGSGYEQYF.